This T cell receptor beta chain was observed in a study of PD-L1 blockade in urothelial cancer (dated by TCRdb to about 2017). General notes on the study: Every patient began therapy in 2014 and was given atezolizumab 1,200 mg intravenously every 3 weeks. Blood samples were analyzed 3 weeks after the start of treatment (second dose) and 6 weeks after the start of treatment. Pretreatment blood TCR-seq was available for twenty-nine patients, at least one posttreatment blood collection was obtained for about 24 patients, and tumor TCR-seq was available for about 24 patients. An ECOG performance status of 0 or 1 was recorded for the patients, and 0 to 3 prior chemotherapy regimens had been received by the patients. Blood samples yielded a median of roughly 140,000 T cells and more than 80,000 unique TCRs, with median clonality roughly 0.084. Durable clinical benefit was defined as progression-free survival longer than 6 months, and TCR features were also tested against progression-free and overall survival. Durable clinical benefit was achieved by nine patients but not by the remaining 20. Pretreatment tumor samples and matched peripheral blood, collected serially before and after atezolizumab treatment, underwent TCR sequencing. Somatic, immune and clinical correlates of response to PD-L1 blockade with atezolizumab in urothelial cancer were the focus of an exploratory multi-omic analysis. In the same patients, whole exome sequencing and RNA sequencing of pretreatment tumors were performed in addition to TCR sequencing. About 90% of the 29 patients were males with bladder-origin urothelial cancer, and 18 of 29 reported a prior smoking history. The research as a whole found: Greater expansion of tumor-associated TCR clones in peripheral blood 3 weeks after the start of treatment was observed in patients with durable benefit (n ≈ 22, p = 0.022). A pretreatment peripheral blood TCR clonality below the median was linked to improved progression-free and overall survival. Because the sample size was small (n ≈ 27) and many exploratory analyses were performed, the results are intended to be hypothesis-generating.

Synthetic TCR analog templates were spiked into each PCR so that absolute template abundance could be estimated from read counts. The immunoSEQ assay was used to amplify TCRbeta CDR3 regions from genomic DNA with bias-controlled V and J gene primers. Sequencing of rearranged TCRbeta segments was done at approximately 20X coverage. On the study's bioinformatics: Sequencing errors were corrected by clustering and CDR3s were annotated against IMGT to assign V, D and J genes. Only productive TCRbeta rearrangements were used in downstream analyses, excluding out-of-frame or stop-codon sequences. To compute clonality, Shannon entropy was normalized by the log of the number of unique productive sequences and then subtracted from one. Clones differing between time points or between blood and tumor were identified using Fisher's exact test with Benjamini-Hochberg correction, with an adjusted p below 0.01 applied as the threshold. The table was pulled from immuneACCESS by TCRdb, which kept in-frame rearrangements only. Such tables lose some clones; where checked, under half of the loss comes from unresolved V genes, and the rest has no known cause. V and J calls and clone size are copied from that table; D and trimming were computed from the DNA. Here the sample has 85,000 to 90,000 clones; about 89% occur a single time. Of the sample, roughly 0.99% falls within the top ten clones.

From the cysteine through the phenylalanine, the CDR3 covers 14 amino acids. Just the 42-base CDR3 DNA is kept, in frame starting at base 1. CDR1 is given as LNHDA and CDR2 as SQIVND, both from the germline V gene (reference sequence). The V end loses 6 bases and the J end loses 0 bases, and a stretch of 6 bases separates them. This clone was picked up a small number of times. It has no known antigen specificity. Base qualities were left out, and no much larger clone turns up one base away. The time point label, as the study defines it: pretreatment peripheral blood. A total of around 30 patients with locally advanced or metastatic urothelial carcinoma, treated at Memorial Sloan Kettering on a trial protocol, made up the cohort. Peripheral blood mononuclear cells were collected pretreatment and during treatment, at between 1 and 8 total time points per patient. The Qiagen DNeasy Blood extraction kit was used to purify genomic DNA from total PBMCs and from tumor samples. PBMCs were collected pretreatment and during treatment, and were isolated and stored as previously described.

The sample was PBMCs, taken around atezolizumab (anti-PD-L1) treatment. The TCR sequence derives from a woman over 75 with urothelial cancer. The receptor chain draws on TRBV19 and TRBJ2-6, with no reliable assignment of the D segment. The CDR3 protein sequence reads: CASRKSSGANVLTF. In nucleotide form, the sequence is TGTGCCAGTAGAAAGAGCTCTGGGGCCAACGTCCTGACTTTC.